A selection of T cell receptor beta chains follows, all from one sample in a study of control samples from healthy donors and cancer patients. TCRdb keeps only in-frame clones here, not all; method: immunoSEQ multiplex PCR. Here the sample spans about 140,000 clones, about nine tenths being singletons. Sequences were obtained from blood. The origin of the receptors is a woman aged 25 to 39 in good health. Each CDR3 is given with its conserved first and last residue. Fields, in order: CDR3 DNA, CDR3 protein, D gene, J gene, V gene, clone size. D genes are given only for firm matches. Only part of the rows carry a size: once, few, many, or a class if the clone is expanded.

CDR3 DNA: TGTGCCAGCACCTGGGACACCCGCTCTGGAAACACCATATATTTT
CDR3 protein: CASTWDTRSGNTIYF
D gene: .
J gene: TRBJ1-3
V gene: TRBV6-5
clone size: once

CDR3 DNA: TGTGCCAGCAGCCAAAACGAAGGACAAGAGACCCAGTACTTC
CDR3 protein: CASSQNEGQETQYF
D gene: .
J gene: TRBJ2-5
V gene: TRBV3-1/TRBV3-2
clone size: .

CDR3 DNA: TGTGCCAGCAGTGAACGGCTCCGATACGAGCAGTACTTC
CDR3 protein: CASSERLRYEQYF
D gene: .
J gene: TRBJ2-7
V gene: TRBV2
clone size: .

CDR3 DNA: TGTGCCAGCAGCTTAGCGCGACTAGCGGGAACCTACGAGCAGTACTTC
CDR3 protein: CASSLARLAGTYEQYF
D gene: TRBD2
J gene: TRBJ2-7
V gene: TRBV7-9
clone size: .

CDR3 DNA: TGTGCCAGCAGCCTGACTAGCGGGAGAAACACCGGGGAGCTGTTTTTT
CDR3 protein: CASSLTSGRNTGELFF
D gene: TRBD2
J gene: TRBJ2-2
V gene: TRBV2
clone size: once

CDR3 DNA: TGTGCCAGCAGCTTAGCCAGGGGAGAGACCCAGTACTTC
CDR3 protein: CASSLARGETQYF
D gene: .
J gene: TRBJ2-5
V gene: TRBV11-2
clone size: .

CDR3 DNA: TGTGCCAGCAGCACTCAGGGGGTAAATGAGCAGTTCTTC
CDR3 protein: CASSTQGVNEQFF
D gene: TRBD1
J gene: TRBJ2-1
V gene: TRBV12-3/TRBV12-4
clone size: .

CDR3 DNA: TGTGCCAGCAGCTTCGGGAGTTCCTACGAGCAGTACTTC
CDR3 protein: CASSFGSSYEQYF
D gene: .
J gene: TRBJ2-7
V gene: TRBV11-2
clone size: .

CDR3 DNA: TGTGCCAGCAGTCGACAGAACACTGAAGCTTTCTTT
CDR3 protein: CASSRQNTEAFF
D gene: .
J gene: TRBJ1-1
V gene: TRBV2
clone size: .

CDR3 DNA: TGTGCCAGTAGTATAGTAGCGTCAACCTACAATGAGCAGTTCTTC
CDR3 protein: CASSIVASTYNEQFF
D gene: .
J gene: TRBJ2-1
V gene: TRBV19
clone size: .

CDR3 DNA: TGCGCCAGCAGCTTGGAGTTAGCGGGAACCTCCTACGAGCAGTACTTC
CDR3 protein: CASSLELAGTSYEQYF
D gene: TRBD2
J gene: TRBJ2-7
V gene: TRBV5-1
clone size: few

CDR3 DNA: TGTGCCACCAGTTTGGGGGGGACTAGCTCCTACAATGAGCAGTTCTTC
CDR3 protein: CATSLGGTSSYNEQFF
D gene: TRBD2
J gene: TRBJ2-1
V gene: TRBV24-1
clone size: .

CDR3 DNA: TGTGCCAGCAGCACCCACCCGGGGATCCGGACTGAAGCTTTCTTT
CDR3 protein: CASSTHPGIRTEAFF
D gene: .
J gene: TRBJ1-1
V gene: TRBV11-2
clone size: .

CDR3 DNA: TGTGCCAGTAGTATAGGGCGGGGGGACACTGAAGCTTTCTTT
CDR3 protein: CASSIGRGDTEAFF
D gene: .
J gene: TRBJ1-1
V gene: TRBV19
clone size: .

CDR3 DNA: TGTGCCAGCAGTTCCGGGACAGAGCTTTTTGAAGCTTTCTTT
CDR3 protein: CASSSGTELFEAFF
D gene: TRBD1
J gene: TRBJ1-1
V gene: TRBV6-5
clone size: .

CDR3 DNA: TGTGCCAGCAGCTTAGGTGGTCTTTACGAGCAGTACTTC
CDR3 protein: CASSLGGLYEQYF
D gene: .
J gene: TRBJ2-7
V gene: TRBV7-9
clone size: .

CDR3 DNA: TGTGCCAGCAGTTTCCGATCAGCGAATGAGCAGTTCTTC
CDR3 protein: CASSFRSANEQFF
D gene: .
J gene: TRBJ2-1
V gene: TRBV28
clone size: .

CDR3 DNA: TGTGCCAGCAGTTGGGACAGTTACAACACTGAAGCTTTCTTT
CDR3 protein: CASSWDSYNTEAFF
D gene: TRBD1
J gene: TRBJ1-1
V gene: TRBV2
clone size: .

CDR3 DNA: TGCGCCAGCAGCCAAGATCGTACCTTTGGTGAGCAGTTCTTC
CDR3 protein: CASSQDRTFGEQFF
D gene: .
J gene: TRBJ2-1
V gene: TRBV4-1
clone size: once

CDR3 DNA: TGTGCCACCAGTGAGGGACTAGCGCGGCAAGAGACCCAGTACTTC
CDR3 protein: CATSEGLARQETQYF
D gene: TRBD2
J gene: TRBJ2-5
V gene: TRBV24-1
clone size: once

CDR3 DNA: TGTGCCAGCAGCAAGTATAGGCCCCTAGATACGCAGTATTTT
CDR3 protein: CASSKYRPLDTQYF
D gene: .
J gene: TRBJ2-3
V gene: TRBV21-1
clone size: .

CDR3 DNA: TGTGCCAGCAGCTTAGTTTGGGGGCGCAGCAATCAGCCCCAGCATTTT
CDR3 protein: CASSLVWGRSNQPQHF
D gene: .
J gene: TRBJ1-5
V gene: TRBV7-2
clone size: .

CDR3 DNA: TGCGCCAGCAGCTTGGTGTCGGGAGCAGATACGCAGTATTTT
CDR3 protein: CASSLVSGADTQYF
D gene: .
J gene: TRBJ2-3
V gene: TRBV5-1
clone size: .

CDR3 DNA: TGTGCCAGCAGCCAAGGGTCTGTTAATAGTAACTATGGCTACACCTTC
CDR3 protein: CASSQGSVNSNYGYTF
D gene: .
J gene: TRBJ1-2
V gene: TRBV3-1/TRBV3-2
clone size: .

CDR3 DNA: TGTGCCAGTACCCTCGGAGCGGGGGGCCGCACTGAAGCTTTCTTT
CDR3 protein: CASTLGAGGRTEAFF
D gene: .
J gene: TRBJ1-1
V gene: TRBV19
clone size: .

CDR3 DNA: TGTGCCAGCAGCCCAGGACTAGCGGGAGGAGGAGAGACCCAGTACTTC
CDR3 protein: CASSPGLAGGGETQYF
D gene: TRBD2
J gene: TRBJ2-5
V gene: TRBV11-3
clone size: .

CDR3 DNA: TGTGCCAGCTCGGAGGACAGGAGCACTGAAGCTTTCTTT
CDR3 protein: CASSEDRSTEAFF
D gene: TRBD1
J gene: TRBJ1-1
V gene: TRBV14
clone size: .

CDR3 DNA: TGTGCCAGCAGCTTGCAGACAGCCTTCTCTGGAAACACCATATATTTT
CDR3 protein: CASSLQTAFSGNTIYF
D gene: .
J gene: TRBJ1-3
V gene: TRBV3-1/TRBV3-2
clone size: .

CDR3 DNA: TGTGCCAGCAGTGAACAGGAAGCGGGCTACACCTTC
CDR3 protein: CASSEQEAGYTF
D gene: .
J gene: TRBJ1-2
V gene: TRBV2
clone size: .

CDR3 DNA: TGTGCCAGTAGTACCTTTCCATTCTCCGGGACTAGCGGGGTCGATGAGCAGTTCTTC
CDR3 protein: CASSTFPFSGTSGVDEQFF
D gene: TRBD2
J gene: TRBJ2-1
V gene: TRBV19
clone size: .

CDR3 DNA: TGCAGTGCTAGTACCGACTTGTACGAGCAGTACTTC
CDR3 protein: CSASTDLYEQYF
D gene: .
J gene: TRBJ2-7
V gene: TRBV20-1
clone size: once

CDR3 DNA: TGTGCCAGCAGCCAGGACAGGAGCTTTTCACCCCTCCACTTT
CDR3 protein: CASSQDRSFSPLHF
D gene: TRBD1
J gene: TRBJ1-6
V gene: TRBV7-2
clone size: .

CDR3 DNA: TGTGCCAGCAGCCAAGGGACTAGCGAGGGAGATACGCAGTATTTT
CDR3 protein: CASSQGTSEGDTQYF
D gene: TRBD2
J gene: TRBJ2-3
V gene: TRBV4-2
clone size: .

CDR3 DNA: TGTGCCAGTCAGGGACTAGCGGATTACGAGCAGTACTTC
CDR3 protein: CASQGLADYEQYF
D gene: TRBD2
J gene: TRBJ2-7
V gene: TRBV27
clone size: .

CDR3 DNA: TGCGCCAGCAGCTTTCAGGGCAATCAGCCCCAGCATTTT
CDR3 protein: CASSFQGNQPQHF
D gene: .
J gene: TRBJ1-5
V gene: TRBV5-1
clone size: few

CDR3 DNA: TGCAGTGCTAGTATGCGCACCGCTAGCACAGATACGCAGTATTTT
CDR3 protein: CSASMRTASTDTQYF
D gene: .
J gene: TRBJ2-3
V gene: TRBV20-1
clone size: .

CDR3 DNA: TGTGCCAGCAGTGGCTCCTACGAGCAGTACTTC
CDR3 protein: CASSGSYEQYF
D gene: .
J gene: TRBJ2-7
V gene: TRBV28
clone size: once

CDR3 DNA: TGTGCCAGCAGCTTAGTGGCGGGACAACAGTTCTTC
CDR3 protein: CASSLVAGQQFF
D gene: .
J gene: TRBJ2-1
V gene: TRBV7-2
clone size: once

CDR3 DNA: TGTGCCTGGAGTGCGGACAGGAGCTATAATTCACCCCTCCACTTT
CDR3 protein: CAWSADRSYNSPLHF
D gene: TRBD1
J gene: TRBJ1-6
V gene: TRBV30
clone size: .

CDR3 DNA: TGTGCCAGCAGCTCCGGGTTGGGGGTTCAAGGCTACACCTTC
CDR3 protein: CASSSGLGVQGYTF
D gene: .
J gene: TRBJ1-2
V gene: TRBV7-9
clone size: once

CDR3 DNA: TGTGCCAGCAGACCGTGGGACAGGGACACCGGGGAGCTGTTTTTT
CDR3 protein: CASRPWDRDTGELFF
D gene: TRBD1
J gene: TRBJ2-2
V gene: TRBV3-1/TRBV3-2
clone size: .

CDR3 DNA: TGTGCCAGTAGTTCCCCCCCTGAGAACACTGAAGCTTTCTTT
CDR3 protein: CASSSPPENTEAFF
D gene: .
J gene: TRBJ1-1
V gene: TRBV19
clone size: .

CDR3 DNA: TGTGCCAGCAGTGAAGAACAGGGAAGACCCTACGAGCAGTACTTC
CDR3 protein: CASSEEQGRPYEQYF
D gene: .
J gene: TRBJ2-7
V gene: TRBV2
clone size: .

CDR3 DNA: TGTGCCAGCAGCAGCGGGACTAGCGGGAGAGTTGGCCAAGAGACCCAGTACTTC
CDR3 protein: CASSSGTSGRVGQETQYF
D gene: TRBD2
J gene: TRBJ2-5
V gene: TRBV7-3
clone size: .

CDR3 DNA: TGTGCCAGCAGCACCCAGAGGAGCACCGGGGAGCTGTTTTTT
CDR3 protein: CASSTQRSTGELFF
D gene: .
J gene: TRBJ2-2
V gene: TRBV13
clone size: .

CDR3 DNA: TGTGCCAGCTCCGCCAAGGGCGCGGCTGGAAACACCATATATTTT
CDR3 protein: CASSAKGAAGNTIYF
D gene: .
J gene: TRBJ1-3
V gene: TRBV9
clone size: .

CDR3 DNA: TGTGCCAGCTCACCACGTGATCCGGGACAGGCTTTGTACGAGCAGTACTTC
CDR3 protein: CASSPRDPGQALYEQYF
D gene: TRBD1
J gene: TRBJ2-7
V gene: TRBV18
clone size: .

CDR3 DNA: TGCGCCAGCAGCTTGGTCCCAAATCAGCCCCAGCATTTT
CDR3 protein: CASSLVPNQPQHF
D gene: .
J gene: TRBJ1-5
V gene: TRBV5-1
clone size: .

CDR3 DNA: TGCGCCAGCAGCTTGGCCAGCGGGGCCAACGTCCTGACTTTC
CDR3 protein: CASSLASGANVLTF
D gene: .
J gene: TRBJ2-6
V gene: TRBV5-1
clone size: .

CDR3 DNA: TGTGCCAGTGCAATGACAGGGGTGGGCAATCAGCCCCAGCATTTT
CDR3 protein: CASAMTGVGNQPQHF
D gene: TRBD1
J gene: TRBJ1-5
V gene: TRBV19
clone size: once

CDR3 DNA: TGTGCCAGCAGCCCAGGGGTGGGGATGGCGTACAATGAGCAGTTCTTC
CDR3 protein: CASSPGVGMAYNEQFF
D gene: .
J gene: TRBJ2-1
V gene: TRBV7-7
clone size: .